This T cell receptor beta chain was obtained from a study of T cell changes during pregnancy in multiple sclerosis. V was clipped by 4 bases and J by 13 bases; unmatched bases: 9. From germline, CDR1 is MNHNS and CDR2 SASEGT. The CDR3 runs to 13 residues. Libraries were prepared by immunoSEQ multiplex PCR; TCRdb keeps only in-frame clonotypes and omits some of them. This table holds 56,000 or so clones, approximately 91% found once. The V and J genes are TRBV6-1 and TRBJ1-1; TRBD1 aligns across 10 bases. Sequencing was performed on CD4+ T cells from peripheral blood mononuclear cells, taken in the third trimester of pregnancy. The sequence came from a female donor with multiple sclerosis, enrolled in a pregnancy study. CDR3 sequence: CASSVKTGGGDFF. CDR3 sequence (DNA): TGTGCCAGCAGTGTCAAGACAGGGGGCGGTGATTTCTTT.